Below are 26 T cell receptor beta chains sequenced from a single sample in a study of identical twins' blood T cells. MiXCR, applied by TCRdb to the 5' RACE reads, yields one record per CDR3 protein. The sample records a few hundred thousand distinct CDR3 sequences, about 28% being singletons. Input material: PBMCs. The receptors here all came from a woman aged 18-55 years in good health.

As to this clonotype: Germline and junction disagree at one end, which may indicate a read error. The rearrangement joins TRBV10-3 to TRBJ2-3; D possibly uses TRBD1 or TRBD2 (5 bases each). Germline CDR1 ENHRY, CDR2 SYGVKD. The CDR3 sequence is 13 residues long. CDR3 in DNA: TGTGCCATCAGGGAGGACACCACAGATACGCGGTATTTT. This codes for CAIREDTTDTRYF.

Regarding this clonotype: The junction and the germline gene differ at one end; a read error may be behind it. V usage is TRBV11-2 and J usage is TRBJ1-4; unclear D gene. Germline V gives CDR1 SGHAT, CDR2 FQNNGV. The CDR3 is 11 amino acids. This CDR3 is CASSTAEELFF. The CDR3 nucleotides read TGTGCCAGCAGCACAGCTGAAGAACTGTTTTTT.

This clonotype was detected a few times. The chain recombines TRBV21-1 with TRBJ1-2. TRBV21-1 is a pseudogene segment. There are 14 residues in the CDR3. The CDR3 spells CASSITVYTYGYTF. The CDR3 DNA sequence: TGTGCCAGCAGCATCACGGTTTATACCTATGGCTACACCTTC.

Concerning this clonotype: At one end, the junction sequence differs from germline, possibly due to a read error. The chain joins TRBV4-3 to TRBJ2-1; 10 nucleotides align to TRBD2. Looked up from germline, CDR1 is LGHNA and CDR2 is YSLEER. The CDR3 has 13 residues. The CDR3 here is CASSQGLAGERFF. The CDR3, as DNA: TGCGCCAGCAGCCAAGGACTAGCGGGTGAGCGGTTCTTC.

J is TRBJ2-7 and V is TRBV7-2; 7 bases fit TRBD1. This CDR3 is built from 14 residues. Germline assignment: CDR1 SGHTA and CDR2 FQGNSA. Trimming at V came to 5 bases and at J to 2 bases, leaving 6 bases not matched to a gene. The CDR3 nucleotides read TGTGCCAGCAGCAAGGGGACAGAAACCTACGAGCAGTACTTC. Translation gives CASSKGTETYEQYF.

The V gene is TRBV5-1, the J gene TRBJ2-2, with D unresolved. V was cut by 4 bases and J by 1 base, with 17 bases left in between. CDR1 is SGHRS, CDR2 YFSETQ, per germline. The CDR3 extends over 17 amino acids. CDR3 sequence reads: CASSLLPGLENTGELFF. In DNA form, the CDR3 reads TGCGCCAGCAGCCTTCTCCCCGGCCTCGAGAACACCGGGGAGCTGTTTTTT.

Written as DNA, the CDR3 is TGCGCCAGCAGCTTGCAGGGCGCGGGCTATGGCTACACCTTC. Protein: CASSLQGAGYGYTF. The rearrangement links TRBV5-1 to TRBJ1-2; a weak D match, TRBD1 (5 bases). The CDR3 runs to 14 residues. The V gene's germline CDR1 is SGHRS and CDR2 YFSETQ. V lost 1 base, J lost 4 bases, and 11 bases lay in between.

By its share, this clonotype is medium-sized (0.01 to 0.1%). The genes are TRBV29-1 and TRBJ1-4; D unclear. CDR1 is SQVTM, CDR2 ANQGSEA, per germline. This CDR3 has 14 residues. Trimming left V 2 bases short and J 7 bases short, with 14 bases between. CDR3 sequence (DNA): TGCAGCGTTGAAAGTAGGTCGGTCGGTGAAAAACTGTTTTTT. This translates into CSVESRSVGEKLFF. The whole variable domain, filled in from reference TRBV29-1 and TRBJ1-4, reads SAVISQKPSRDICQRGTSLTIQCQVDSQVTMMFWYRQQPGQSLTLIATANQGSEATYESGFVIDKFPISRPNLTFSTLTVSNMSPEDSSIYLCSVESRSVGEKLFFGSGTQLSVL.

The V and J genes are TRBV12-3 or TRBV12-4 and TRBJ2-7, with a tentative D call TRBD2 (5 bases). The ends were cut back, 5 bases at V and 4 bases at J, with 15 bases in the middle. The CDR3 totals 14 residues. Written as DNA, the CDR3 is TGTGCCAGCAGTGACGACGGAGGTGGGTACGAGCAGTACTTC. Its translation: CASSDDGGGYEQYF.

This clonotype was observed a handful of times. The chain couples TRBV12-3 or TRBV12-4 to TRBJ2-1; D possibly uses TRBD1 or TRBD2 (5 bases each). Trimming shortened V by 3 bases and J by 7 bases, and 13 bases separated the two germline ends. CDR3 length: 14 amino acids. CDR3 bases: TGTGCCAGCAGTTTTGATGGGGGAAGAAATGAGCAGTTCTTC. Translated: CASSFDGGRNEQFF.

This clonotype was seen a handful of times. V is TRBV29-1 and J is TRBJ2-3, with D perhaps given as TRBD1 or TRBD2 (5 bases each). CDR3 length: 11 residues. Per the germline V gene, CDR1 is SQVTM and CDR2 is ANQGSEA. V dropped 8 bases and J dropped 8 bases, with 14 bases sitting between them. The CDR3 loop is CSTGTTGTQYF. The DNA for the CDR3 is TGCAGCACGGGGACCACCGGTACGCAGTATTTT.

The J gene is TRBJ2-1, the V gene TRBV20-1, with D perhaps TRBD2 (6 bases). Germline V gene data show CDR1 as DFQATT and CDR2 as SNEGSKA (reference sequence). Trimming stripped 3 bases from V and 6 bases from J, with 12 bases between. This CDR3 region has 13 residues. Written as DNA, the CDR3 is TGCAGTGCTAGCGGGAGTGGATCCAATGAGCAGTTCTTC. Protein sequence: CSASGSGSNEQFF.

In its sample, this clonotype was seen a few times. The chain employs TRBV28 and TRBJ1-1; no clear D gene. The CDR3 length is 11 residues. V lost 7 bases, J lost 7 bases, and 10 bases lay in between. Germline-derived CDR1 and CDR2 are MDHEN and SYDVKM. This CDR3 reads CASILAGEAFF. DNA of the CDR3: TGTGCCAGCATCCTTGCCGGTGAAGCTTTCTTT.

This clonotype was observed a handful of times. The chain links TRBV27 to TRBJ1-1, with a tentative D call TRBD1 (5 bases). The germline V gene encodes CDR1 MNHEY and CDR2 SMNVEV (reference sequence). The CDR3 length is 13 residues. The V and J ends lost 2 bases and 5 bases respectively, with 9 bases between them. In DNA form, the CDR3 reads TGTGCCAGCAGTTTACACTGGGGGACTGAAGCTTTCTTT. Translation gives CASSLHWGTEAFF.

The rearrangement joins TRBV27 to TRBJ2-2, with 9 bases fitting TRBD1. The CDR3 sequence is 14 residues long. The junction had 5 bases not matched to a gene; V was cut back by 8 bases and J by 4 bases. Germline loops: CDR1 MNHEY, CDR2 SMNVEV (reference sequence). The CDR3 coding sequence is TGTGCCAGCCAACAGGGGGCTGGCACCGGGGAGCTGTTTTTT. Its translation: CASQQGAGTGELFF.

This clonotype has only a few counts. This rearrangement joins TRBV27 to TRBJ1-5; no definite D call. The CDR3 has 13 amino acids. Trimming removed 4 bases from V and 4 bases from J, with 8 bases in between. From germline, CDR1 is MNHEY and CDR2 SMNVEV (reference sequence). The CDR3 reads CASSSERNQPQHF. For the CDR3, the DNA is TGTGCCAGCAGTTCGGAAAGAAATCAGCCCCAGCATTTT.

This clonotype was found a few times. This chain links TRBV6-6 with TRBJ2-5; tentative D call: TRBD2 (5 bases). V lost 0 bases, J lost 4 bases, and 18 bases lay in between. CDR3 length equals 17 residues. Germline CDR1 is MNHNY and CDR2 is SVGAGI (reference sequence). CDR3 nucleotide sequence: TGTGCCAGCAGTTACTCTGAGGGTAGGGTGGGAAGAGAGACCCAGTACTTC. It specifies CASSYSEGRVGRETQYF.

The chain carries TRBV10-3 and TRBJ2-7; D not certain. The germline V and J ends were trimmed by 8 bases and 0 bases, with 17 bases remaining between them. Germline lookup yields CDR1 ENHRY and CDR2 SYGVKD. The CDR3 extends over 15 amino acids. This chain's CDR3 is CAIRTRAANSYEQYF. CDR3 in DNA: TGTGCCATCCGGACCCGGGCGGCTAACTCCTACGAGCAGTACTTC.

The chain joins TRBV9 to TRBJ2-2; D unresolved. CDR3 length: 14 amino acids. Trimming left V 7 bases short and J 3 bases short, with 13 bases between. The germline V gene encodes CDR1 SGDLS and CDR2 YYNGEE. The CDR3 coding sequence is TGTGCCAGCGGCCCGCGTGCGGACACCGGGGAGCTGTTTTTT. Residues: CASGPRADTGELFF. Combining the CDR3 with reference TRBV9 and TRBJ2-2 gives the whole variable domain DSGVTQTPKHLITATGQRVTLRCSPRSGDLSVYWYQQSLDQGLQFLIQYYNGEERAKGNILERFSAQQFPDLHSELNLSSLELGDSALYFCASGPRADTGELFFGEGSRLTVL.

The chain has TRBV5-1 and TRBJ2-1, with TRBD2 as a possible D gene (5 bases). CDR1 and CDR2 from the germline V gene are SGHRS and YFSETQ. This CDR3 comprises 13 residues. V was shortened by 4 bases and J by 9 bases, with 14 bases between the two germline ends. For the CDR3, the DNA is TGCGCCAGCAGCCCGGACTCACCGGGTGAGCAGTTCTTC. This encodes CASSPDSPGEQFF.

The genes are TRBV2 and TRBJ1-4; 9 nucleotides match TRBD1. The length of the CDR3 is 13 residues. V gave up 7 bases and J gave up 10 bases; unmatched junction bases: 7. Germline V lookup: CDR1 SNHLY, CDR2 FYNNEI. The CDR3 DNA reads as TGTGCCAGCATTCGGACAGGGGAGTTAAAACTGTTTTTT. This sequence encodes CASIRTGELKLFF. Full variable domain (rest looked up from reference TRBV2 and TRBJ1-4): EPEVTQTPSHQVTQMGQEVILRCVPISNHLYFYWYRQILGQKVEFLVSFYNNEISEKSEIFDDQFSVERPDGSNFTLKIRSTKLEDSAMYFCASIRTGELKLFFGSGTQLSVL.

Regarding this clonotype: A much more abundant neighbour one base away suggests this may be a read error. The chain is built from TRBV6-2 or TRBV6-3 and TRBJ2-3, with 7 nucleotides matching TRBD2. Per the germline V gene, CDR1 is MNHEY and CDR2 is SVGEGT. The CDR3 sequence is 15 residues long. The CDR3 here is CSSSSGTKVTDTQYF. The CDR3, as DNA: TGTTCCAGCAGTTCCGGGACTAAGGTCACAGATACGCAGTATTTT.

V usage is TRBV20-1 and J usage is TRBJ1-2; D possibly corresponds to TRBD1 (5 bases). The CDR3 length is 13 residues. With 3 bases removed from V and 3 bases from J, the gap between germline ends came to 11 bases. Germline V CDR1 and CDR2: DFQATT, SNEGSKA (reference sequence). For the CDR3, the DNA is TGCAGTGCTAGTAACAGGTTGGACTATGGCTACACCTTC. It yields the protein CSASNRLDYGYTF.

This rearrangement joins TRBV3-1 to TRBJ2-1; either TRBD1 or TRBD2 may supply D (6 bases each). V was clipped by 5 bases and J by 0 bases, with 17 bases between them. Looked up from germline, CDR1 is LGHDT and CDR2 is YNNKEL (reference sequence). This CDR3 is built from 17 residues. This chain's CDR3 is CASSYLSGGGSYNEQFF. The DNA for the CDR3 is TGTGCCAGCAGCTATCTTAGCGGAGGGGGCTCCTACAATGAGCAGTTCTTC.

This clonotype was seen ten or more times. The chain joins TRBV7-9 to TRBJ1-2; D remains ambiguous. There are 14 residues in the CDR3. Germline CDR1 and CDR2: SEHNR and FQNEAQ (reference sequence). V was trimmed by 2 bases and J by 5 bases, leaving 12 bases between them. CDR3 amino acids: CASSLKEGPYGYTF. CDR3 DNA: TGTGCCAGCAGCTTAAAGGAAGGTCCTTATGGCTACACCTTC. Full variable domain (missing parts from reference TRBV7-9 and TRBJ1-2): DTGVSQNPRHKITKRGQNVTFRCDPISEHNRLYWYRQTLGQGPEFLTYFQNEAQLEKSRLLSDRFSAERPKGSFSTLEIQRTEQGDSAMYLCASSLKEGPYGYTFGSGTRLTVV.

There are a few counts of this clonotype. This CDR3 reads CSASPASGGRSTDTQYF. Written as DNA, the CDR3 is TGCAGTGCTTCTCCGGCTAGCGGGGGCCGGAGCACAGATACGCAGTATTTT. The chain carries TRBV20-1 and TRBJ2-3, with 10 bases lining up with TRBD2. The CDR3 contains 17 residues. Germline CDR1 and CDR2: DFQATT and SNEGSKA (reference sequence). V trimming: 5 bases; J trimming: 0 bases; junction bases outside the gene matches: 11.